These 27 T cell receptor beta chains share one sample of origin, sequenced in a study of T cell repertoires in ileal Crohn's disease (dated by TCRdb to the late 2010s). Receptors were amplified or captured by the immunoSEQ multiplex PCR assay. Drawn from immuneACCESS, this table holds only the in-frame rearrangements with V and J called that TCRdb kept. Clones are partly lost; checked studies trace under half to an unresolved V gene and leave the rest unexplained. This sample is represented by approximately 13,000 clones; roughly four fifths of them were singletons. 4.5% of the sample is held by the ten biggest clonotypes. Sequenced input: ileal tissue. Every receptor here comes from an adult with Crohn's disease.

This clone was found once. The chain couples TRBV28 to TRBJ1-2; weak D call: TRBD1 (6 bases). This CDR3 has 14 amino acids. Germline-derived CDR1 and CDR2 are MDHEN and SYDVKM. V gave up 6 bases and J gave up 2 bases, with 13 bases separating them. The DNA of the CDR3 is TGTGCCAGCAGGCCCGGGGGGCTCAACTATGGCTACACCTTC. Amino acids: CASRPGGLNYGYTF.

The chain joins TRBV7-7 to TRBJ2-5; maybe TRBD2 (6 bases). Trimming stripped 5 bases from V and 4 bases from J, with 14 bases between. The CDR3 runs to 14 residues. Germline CDR1 SSHAT, CDR2 FNYEAQ (reference sequence). The CDR3 protein is CASSPGTVGETQYF. CDR3 DNA sequence: TGTGCCAGCAGCCCCGGGACTGTAGGAGAGACCCAGTACTTC.

The chain combines TRBV7-9 with TRBJ2-5; the match to TRBD2 covers 8 bases. The CDR3 has 14 amino acids. The germline gives CDR1 SEHNR, CDR2 FQNEAQ (reference sequence). The V and J ends lost 1 base and 5 bases, in that order; junction bases with no gene match: 3. CDR3 sequence reads: CASSLGAGAETQYF. The CDR3 region has the DNA TGTGCCAGCAGCTTAGGAGCGGGGGCGGAGACCCAGTACTTC.

V usage is TRBV30 and J usage is TRBJ2-4; 7 nucleotides line up with TRBD1. Germline V gene data show CDR1 as GTSNPN and CDR2 as SVGIG (reference sequence). The CDR3 is 13 residues long. The V gene end was trimmed by 0 bases and the J gene end by 6 bases; junction bases not matched to a gene: 2. CDR3 in DNA: TGTGCCTGGAGTGTGGCAGGGGGAAACATTCAGTACTTC. Translated, it gives CAWSVAGGNIQYF.

Only a few counts were recorded for this clone. The chain is built from TRBV2 and TRBJ1-5, with 7 positions matching TRBD1. There are 16 residues in the CDR3. After removal of 5 bases from V and 1 base from J, the junction contained 8 bases not matched to a gene. CDR1 is SNHLY and CDR2 is FYNNEI in the germline V gene. The CDR3 is CASSYRQGGSNQPQHF. The CDR3 DNA follows: TGTGCCAGCAGTTACCGACAGGGTGGGAGCAATCAGCCCCAGCATTTT. The variable domain in full, completed from reference TRBV2 and TRBJ1-5, reads EPEVTQTPSHQVTQMGQEVILRCVPISNHLYFYWYRQILGQKVEFLVSFYNNEISEKSEIFDDQFSVERPDGSNFTLKIRSTKLEDSAMYFCASSYRQGGSNQPQHFGDGTRLSIL.

This clone was recorded only once. The rearrangement links TRBV5-4 to TRBJ1-2; D is uncertain. V lost 5 bases and J lost 0, with 11 bases in between. The CDR3 runs 14 residues. Looked up from germline, CDR1 is SGHNT and CDR2 is YYREEE (reference sequence). CDR3 sequence: CASRPGNTNYGYTF. CDR3 in DNA: TGTGCCAGCAGGCCGGGGAACACTAACTATGGCTACACCTTC.

The chain couples TRBV5-1 to TRBJ2-1, with a possible D match to TRBD2 (6 bases). The germline gives CDR1 SGHRS, CDR2 YFSETQ. V lost 0 bases and J lost 1, with 11 bases in between. The CDR3 loop spans 16 amino acids. CDR3: CASSLVAGSSYNEQFF. Written as DNA, the CDR3 is TGCGCCAGCAGCTTGGTTGCGGGGTCTTCCTACAATGAGCAGTTCTTC.

The chain couples TRBV30 to TRBJ2-7, with D maybe TRBD1 (6 bases). Germline V gene lookup returns CDR1 GTSNPN and CDR2 SVGIG (reference sequence). Trimming removed 4 bases from V and 2 bases from J, with 18 bases in between. The CDR3 spans 15 residues. CDR3 amino acids: CAWTPRTVPTYEQYF. CDR3 DNA: TGTGCCTGGACCCCCAGGACAGTACCCACCTACGAGCAGTACTTC.

This clone was counted between two and nine times. The same CDR3 is also encoded by other DNA sequences in this sample. The V call is TRBV5-1, the J call TRBJ1-5, with D possibly matching TRBD1 (6 bases). Trimming left V 0 bases short and J 2 bases short, with 9 bases between. This CDR3 spans 15 amino acids. From germline, CDR1 is SGHRS and CDR2 YFSETQ. In DNA, the CDR3 is TGCGCCAGCAGCTTGGCAGCAGGGGGCAATCAGCCCCAGCATTTT. Protein product: CASSLAAGGNQPQHF.

V and J are TRBV25-1 and TRBJ2-1; D is unresolved. Germline V gives CDR1 MGHDK, CDR2 SYGVNS. This CDR3 is 14 amino acids long. Trimming stripped 5 bases from V and 0 bases from J, with 8 bases between. CDR3 protein: CASSRPNSYNEQFF. The CDR3 region has the DNA TGTGCCAGCAGTCGTCCTAACTCCTACAATGAGCAGTTCTTC.

This chain connects TRBV30 to TRBJ2-5; perhaps TRBD2 as D (5 bases). There are 12 residues in the CDR3. The V end lost 2 bases, the J end lost 7 bases, and 11 bases lay between the germline ends. In germline, CDR1 is GTSNPN, CDR2 SVGIG (reference sequence). Here the CDR3 DNA reads TGTGCCTGGAGTAGCGGCCGGGGGACCCAGTACTTC. The encoded protein is CAWSSGRGTQYF.

This chain links TRBV2 with TRBJ1-6; D remains unclear. V was pared by 2 bases and J by 9 bases, with 5 bases between. CDR3 length: 12 residues. The germline V gene has CDR1 SNHLY and CDR2 FYNNEI. The CDR3 here is CASSEISSPLHF. The CDR3 nucleotides read TGTGCCAGCAGTGAAATTAGTTCACCCCTCCACTTT.

This chain joins TRBV6-6 and TRBJ1-2; 7 bases map to TRBD1. V was clipped by 6 bases and J by 5 bases; unmatched bases: 6. The CDR3 loop spans 13 amino acids. Germline V gives CDR1 MNHNY, CDR2 SVGAGI (reference sequence). The CDR3 DNA reads as TGTGCCAGCAGCGGGGGACAGCAATATGGCTACACCTTC. It codes for CASSGGQQYGYTF.

The gene calls are TRBV7-2 and TRBJ2-7; no reliable D call. Germline-derived CDR1 and CDR2 are SGHTA and FQGNSA. The CDR3 loop spans 11 amino acids. V was pared by 7 bases and J by 7 bases, with 11 bases between. CDR3 sequence reads: CASTNSREQYF. Written as DNA, the CDR3 is TGTGCCAGCACCAACAGCAGGGAGCAGTACTTC.

The chain uses TRBV15 and TRBJ1-4; D might be TRBD1 (6 bases). This CDR3 region has 17 residues. CDR1 is LNHNV, CDR2 YYDKDF, per germline (reference sequence). V lost 3 bases and J lost 0, with 14 bases in between. CDR3 DNA: TGTGCCACCAGCAGGAGGGGGACGGGCGCAACTAATGAAAAACTGTTTTTT. Translation: CATSRRGTGATNEKLFF.

This chain joins TRBV5-1 and TRBJ2-3; D gene ambiguous. The germline CDR1 and CDR2 sequences are SGHRS and YFSETQ. There are 15 residues in the CDR3. Trimming left V 7 bases short and J 4 bases short, with 19 bases between. The DNA for the CDR3 is TGCGCCAGCTATTTATCTAACGCTAACGCAGATACGCAGTATTTT. Translation gives CASYLSNANADTQYF.

The chain employs TRBV7-8 and TRBJ1-5; D call uncertain. The CDR3 is made up of 15 amino acids. Germline CDR1 is SGHVS and CDR2 is FQNEAQ. Trimming cost V 5 bases and J 2 bases, with 13 bases left between them. CDR3 amino acids: CASSRTGSGNQPQHF. The CDR3 DNA reads TGTGCCAGCAGCCGCACCGGGTCAGGCAATCAGCCCCAGCATTTT.

The gene calls are TRBV7-2 and TRBJ2-7; 8 nucleotides align to TRBD1. CDR1 and CDR2 (germline): SGHTA, FQGNSA. CDR3 length: 14 amino acids. The V segment lost 3 bases and the J segment 3 bases; nucleotides outside the gene matches: 4. CDR3 region: CASSFNRGDYEQYF. The CDR3 DNA reads as TGTGCCAGCAGCTTTAACAGGGGGGACTACGAGCAGTACTTC.

This rearrangement joins TRBV28 to TRBJ2-1, with 7 bases fitting TRBD1. Germline CDR1 reads MDHEN; CDR2 reads SYDVKM. The CDR3 has 12 amino acids. The ends lost 5 bases at V and 7 bases at J; junction bases unmatched: 2. The CDR3 coding sequence is TGTGCCAGCAGTCTCAGGGGGAATGAGCAGTTCTTC. Translated, it gives CASSLRGNEQFF.

The chain recombines TRBV5-4 with TRBJ2-7; D remains unclear. Germline V lookup: CDR1 SGHNT, CDR2 YYREEE (reference sequence). This CDR3 has 15 amino acids. Trimming removed 0 bases from V and 1 base from J, with 11 bases in between. CDR3 in amino acids: CASSLAAGKSYEQYF. The CDR3 DNA is TGTGCCAGCAGCTTGGCGGCAGGCAAATCCTACGAGCAGTACTTC. Based on the CDR3 plus reference TRBV5-4 and TRBJ2-7, the full variable domain is ETGVTQSPTHLIKTRGQQVTLRCSSQSGHNTVSWYQQALGQGPQFIFQYYREEENGRGNFPPRFSGLQFPNYSSELNVNALELDDSALYLCASSLAAGKSYEQYFGPGTRLTVT.

This clone was found a few times. The chain is built from TRBV27 and TRBJ1-1; no definite D call. V dropped 5 bases and J dropped 4 bases, with 11 bases sitting between them. Looked up from germline, CDR1 is MNHEY and CDR2 is SMNVEV (reference sequence). The CDR3 sequence is 13 residues long. The CDR3 DNA follows: TGTGCCAGCAGTCACGACAAGAGCACTGAAGCTTTCTTT. Amino acids: CASSHDKSTEAFF.

The chain uses TRBV19 and TRBJ2-7; 8 positions match TRBD1. The CDR3 runs 15 residues. Germline trimming cut 5 bases from V and 5 bases from J; bases unmatched to any gene: 11. Germline V gene sequence: CDR1 LNHDA, CDR2 SQIVND (reference sequence). CDR3 residues: CASSGRDRTRDEQYF. CDR3 sequence (DNA): TGTGCCAGTAGTGGCCGGGACAGGACCCGGGACGAGCAGTACTTC.

The chain joins TRBV5-6 to TRBJ2-5; D possibly corresponds to TRBD2 (6 bases). V was trimmed by 1 base and J by 5 bases, leaving 18 bases between them. In germline, CDR1 is SGHDT, CDR2 YYEEEE. The CDR3 totals 16 residues. The CDR3 bases are TGTGCCAGCAGCTTGCGGGTGTCGGGGGTACGTGAGACCCAGTACTTC. Its protein is CASSLRVSGVRETQYF.

J is TRBJ2-7 and V is TRBV29-1; TRBD2 matches at 12 bases. The CDR3 spans 14 residues. Losses at the gene ends were 5 bases for V and 4 bases for J; bases not matched to a gene: 6. Germline CDR1 reads SQVTM; CDR2 reads ANQGSEA. For the CDR3, the DNA is TGCAGCGTTCGGCCGGGACTAGCGGGTTACGAGCAGTACTTC. This gives the protein CSVRPGLAGYEQYF.

The chain links TRBV18 to TRBJ1-2; perhaps TRBD1 as D (5 bases). The CDR3 consists of 15 residues. Trimming took 2 bases from V and 3 from J, leaving 13 bases between them. CDR1 is KGHSH, CDR2 LQKENI, per germline. In DNA form, the CDR3 reads TGTGCCAGCTCACCAACGGGCAGGGATCACTATGGCTACACCTTC. It yields the protein CASSPTGRDHYGYTF.

The chain uses TRBV18 and TRBJ1-6; D is possibly TRBD1 (5 bases). Deletions cut 2 bases from V and 4 bases from J, with 9 bases between. The CDR3 runs to 15 residues. Germline V lookup: CDR1 KGHSH, CDR2 LQKENI. DNA of the CDR3: TGTGCCAGCTCACCAAGGCAGGGTTATAATTCACCCCTCCACTTT. Protein: CASSPRQGYNSPLHF.

The rearrangement uses TRBV18 and TRBJ1-2; no definite D call. The CDR3 extends over 13 amino acids. V gave up 6 bases and J gave up 2 bases, with 10 bases separating them. The germline CDR1 and CDR2 sequences are KGHSH and LQKENI. The CDR3 region is CASSADPNYGYTF. CDR3 coding DNA: TGTGCCAGCTCGGCTGATCCGAACTATGGCTACACCTTC.